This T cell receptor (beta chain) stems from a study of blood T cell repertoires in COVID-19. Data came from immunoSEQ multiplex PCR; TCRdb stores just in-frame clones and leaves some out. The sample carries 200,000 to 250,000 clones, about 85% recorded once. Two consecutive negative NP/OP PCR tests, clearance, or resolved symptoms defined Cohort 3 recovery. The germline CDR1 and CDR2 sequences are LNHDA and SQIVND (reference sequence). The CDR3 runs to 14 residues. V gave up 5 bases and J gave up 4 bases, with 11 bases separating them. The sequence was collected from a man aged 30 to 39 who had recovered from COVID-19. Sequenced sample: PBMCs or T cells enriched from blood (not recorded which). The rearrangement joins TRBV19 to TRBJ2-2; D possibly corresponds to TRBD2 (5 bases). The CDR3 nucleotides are TGTGCCAGTAGTTCCGGGATCACCACCGGGGAGCTGTTTTTT. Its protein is CASSSGITTGELFF. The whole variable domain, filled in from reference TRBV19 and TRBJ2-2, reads DGGITQSPKYLFRKEGQNVTLSCEQNLNHDAMYWYRQDPGQGLRLIYYSQIVNDFQKGDIAEGYSVSREKKESFPLTVTSAQKNPTAFYLCASSSGITTGELFFGEGSRLTVL.